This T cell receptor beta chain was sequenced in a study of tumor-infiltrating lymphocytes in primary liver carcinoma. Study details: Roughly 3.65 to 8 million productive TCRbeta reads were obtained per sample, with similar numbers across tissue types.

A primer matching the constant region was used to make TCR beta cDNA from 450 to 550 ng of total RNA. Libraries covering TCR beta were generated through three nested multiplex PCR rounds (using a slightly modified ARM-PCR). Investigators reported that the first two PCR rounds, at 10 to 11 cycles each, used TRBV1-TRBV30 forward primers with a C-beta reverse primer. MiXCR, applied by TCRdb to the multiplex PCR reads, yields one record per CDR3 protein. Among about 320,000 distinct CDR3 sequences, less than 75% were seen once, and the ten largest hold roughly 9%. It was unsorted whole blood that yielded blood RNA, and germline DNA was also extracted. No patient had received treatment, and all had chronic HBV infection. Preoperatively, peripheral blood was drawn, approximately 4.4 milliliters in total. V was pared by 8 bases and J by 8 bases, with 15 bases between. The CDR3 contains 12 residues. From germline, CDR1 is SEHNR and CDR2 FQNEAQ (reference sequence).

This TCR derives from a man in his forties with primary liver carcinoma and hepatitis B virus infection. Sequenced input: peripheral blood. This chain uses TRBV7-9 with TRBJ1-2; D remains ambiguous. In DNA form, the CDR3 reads TGTGCCAGCGGCCCAGACACCACCGGCTACACCTTC. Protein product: CASGPDTTGYTF.